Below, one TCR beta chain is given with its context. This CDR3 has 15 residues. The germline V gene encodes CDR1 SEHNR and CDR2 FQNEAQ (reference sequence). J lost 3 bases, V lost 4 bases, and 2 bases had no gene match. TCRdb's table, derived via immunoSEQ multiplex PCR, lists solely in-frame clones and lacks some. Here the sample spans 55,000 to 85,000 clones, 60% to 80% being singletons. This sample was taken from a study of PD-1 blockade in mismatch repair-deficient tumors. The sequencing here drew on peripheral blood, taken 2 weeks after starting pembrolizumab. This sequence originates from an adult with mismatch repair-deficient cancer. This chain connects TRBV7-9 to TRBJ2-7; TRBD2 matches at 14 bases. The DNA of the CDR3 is TGTGCCAGCAGCTGGACTAGCGGGAGGAACTACGAGCAGTACTTC. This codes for CASSWTSGRNYEQYF.